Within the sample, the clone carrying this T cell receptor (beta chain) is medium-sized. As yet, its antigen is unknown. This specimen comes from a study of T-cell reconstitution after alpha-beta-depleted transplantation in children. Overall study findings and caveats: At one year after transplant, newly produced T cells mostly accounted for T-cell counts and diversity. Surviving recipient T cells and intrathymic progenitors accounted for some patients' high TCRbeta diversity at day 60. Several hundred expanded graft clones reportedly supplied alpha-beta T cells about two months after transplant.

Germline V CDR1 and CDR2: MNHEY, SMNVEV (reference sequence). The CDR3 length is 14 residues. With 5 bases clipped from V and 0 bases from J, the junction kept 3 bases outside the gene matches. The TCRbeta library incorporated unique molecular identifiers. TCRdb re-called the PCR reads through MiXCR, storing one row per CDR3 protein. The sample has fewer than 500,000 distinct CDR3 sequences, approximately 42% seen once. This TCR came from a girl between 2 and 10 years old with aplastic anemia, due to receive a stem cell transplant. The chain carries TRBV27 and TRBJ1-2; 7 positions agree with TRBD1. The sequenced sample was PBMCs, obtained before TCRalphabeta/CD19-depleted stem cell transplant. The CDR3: CASSVQGANYGYTF. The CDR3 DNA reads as TGTGCCAGCAGTGTTCAGGGGGCTAACTATGGCTACACCTTC.